These T cell receptor beta chains were read from a single sample in a study of cytomegalovirus exposure and HLA in healthy donors. The method was immunoSEQ multiplex PCR; TCRdb's version includes in-frame clones alone and lacks a portion of them. The sample's table shows about 190,000 clones. The specimen was PBMCs. The receptors come from a man aged 25-45 years in good health and CMV-seronegative. Each CDR3 is given without its conserved first and last residue. Each record gives: V gene, J gene, CDR3 protein.

v_call: TRBV7-9; j_call: TRBJ2-1; cdr3_aa: ASSPGDDEQF
v_call: TRBV6-5; j_call: TRBJ1-3; cdr3_aa: ASSYSGGTSGNTIY
v_call: TRBV5-1; j_call: TRBJ1-4; cdr3_aa: ASSTGGGEKLF
v_call: TRBV28; j_call: TRBJ2-7; cdr3_aa: ASSRGSYEQY
v_call: TRBV6-5; j_call: TRBJ2-7; cdr3_aa: ASSLRQGAYEQY
v_call: TRBV28; j_call: TRBJ2-5; cdr3_aa: ASSPMLGLGAETQY
v_call: TRBV4-3; j_call: TRBJ2-1; cdr3_aa: ASSQVFGTSIRSYNEQF
v_call: TRBV10-1; j_call: TRBJ1-3; cdr3_aa: ASSEWPRFSGNTIY
v_call: TRBV11-2; j_call: TRBJ2-3; cdr3_aa: ASSEPMFLAGDTDTQY
v_call: TRBV10-1; j_call: TRBJ2-3; cdr3_aa: ASSDIAGNTDTQY
v_call: TRBV19; j_call: TRBJ1-1; cdr3_aa: ASSIGLGLVEAF
v_call: TRBV7-2; j_call: TRBJ2-3; cdr3_aa: ASSEGLDHTDTQY
v_call: TRBV5-1; j_call: TRBJ1-1; cdr3_aa: ASSLDQGRTEAF
v_call: TRBV4-3; j_call: TRBJ2-1; cdr3_aa: ASSQDLLAGLSYNEQF
v_call: TRBV10-1; j_call: TRBJ2-7; cdr3_aa: ASIPPRPYEQY
v_call: TRBV7-8; j_call: TRBJ2-2; cdr3_aa: ASSFGTVGTGELF
v_call: TRBV5-4; j_call: TRBJ2-5; cdr3_aa: AGSLWTNIQETQY
v_call: TRBV5-1; j_call: TRBJ2-7; cdr3_aa: ASSPGTLYEQY
v_call: TRBV10-2; j_call: TRBJ1-4; cdr3_aa: ASRYNEKLF
v_call: TRBV9; j_call: TRBJ1-4; cdr3_aa: ASSLGDRGDGKLF
v_call: TRBV30; j_call: TRBJ2-5; cdr3_aa: AWSDYNSGGKETQY
v_call: TRBV5-1; j_call: TRBJ2-7; cdr3_aa: ASSLSTSGQQY
v_call: TRBV6-1; j_call: TRBJ2-7; cdr3_aa: ASRQGQVSYEQY
v_call: TRBV7-2; j_call: TRBJ2-1; cdr3_aa: ASSPVGLAGRKLYNEQF
v_call: TRBV10-3; j_call: TRBJ2-7; cdr3_aa: AISVGSKGSYEQY
v_call: TRBV18; j_call: TRBJ2-1; cdr3_aa: ASSPFPPTGTYSYNEQF
v_call: TRBV7-2; j_call: TRBJ2-2; cdr3_aa: ASSFLANLGAGELF
v_call: TRBV19; j_call: TRBJ1-5; cdr3_aa: ASSIPGMGSNQPQH
v_call: TRBV11-2; j_call: TRBJ2-7; cdr3_aa: ASSQRGTDYEQY
v_call: TRBV10-2; j_call: TRBJ2-7; cdr3_aa: ASNRDSDYYEQY